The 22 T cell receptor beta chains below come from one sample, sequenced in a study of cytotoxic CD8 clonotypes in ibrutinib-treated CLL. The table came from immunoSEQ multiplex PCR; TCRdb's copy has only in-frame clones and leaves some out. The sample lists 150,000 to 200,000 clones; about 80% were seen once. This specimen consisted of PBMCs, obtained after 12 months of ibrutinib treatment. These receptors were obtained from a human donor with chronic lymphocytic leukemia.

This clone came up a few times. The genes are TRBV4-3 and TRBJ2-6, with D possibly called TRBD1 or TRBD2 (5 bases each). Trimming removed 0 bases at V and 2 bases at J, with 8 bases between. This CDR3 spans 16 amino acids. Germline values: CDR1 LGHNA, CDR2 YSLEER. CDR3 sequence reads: CASSQDMGAGANVLTF. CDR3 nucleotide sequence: TGCGCCAGCAGCCAAGATATGGGGGCTGGGGCCAACGTCCTGACTTTC.

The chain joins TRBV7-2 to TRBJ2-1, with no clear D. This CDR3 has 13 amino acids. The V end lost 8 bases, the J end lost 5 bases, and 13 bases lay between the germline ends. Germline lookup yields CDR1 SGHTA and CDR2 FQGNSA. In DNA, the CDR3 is TGTGCCAGCGGCCGTCCCGGTGACAATGAGCAGTTCTTC. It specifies CASGRPGDNEQFF. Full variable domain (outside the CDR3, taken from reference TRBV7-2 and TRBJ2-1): GAGVSQSPSNKVTEKGKDVELRCDPISGHTALYWYRQSLGQGLEFLIYFQGNSAPDKSGLPSDRFSAERTGGSVSTLTIQRTQQEDSAVYLCASGRPGDNEQFFGPGTRLTVL.

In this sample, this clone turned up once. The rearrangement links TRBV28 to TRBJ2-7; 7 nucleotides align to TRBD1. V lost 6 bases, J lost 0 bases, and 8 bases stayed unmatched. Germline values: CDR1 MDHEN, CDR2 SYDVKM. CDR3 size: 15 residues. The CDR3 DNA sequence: TGTGCCAGCAGCCCAGGGACAGCGAGCTCCTACGAGCAGTACTTC. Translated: CASSPGTASSYEQYF.

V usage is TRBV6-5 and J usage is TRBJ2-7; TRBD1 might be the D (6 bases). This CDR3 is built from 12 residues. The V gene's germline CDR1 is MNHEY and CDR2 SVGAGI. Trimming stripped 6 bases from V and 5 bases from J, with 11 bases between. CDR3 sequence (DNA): TGTGCCAGCAGGGACAGCGCTCACGAGCAGTACTTC. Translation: CASRDSAHEQYF.

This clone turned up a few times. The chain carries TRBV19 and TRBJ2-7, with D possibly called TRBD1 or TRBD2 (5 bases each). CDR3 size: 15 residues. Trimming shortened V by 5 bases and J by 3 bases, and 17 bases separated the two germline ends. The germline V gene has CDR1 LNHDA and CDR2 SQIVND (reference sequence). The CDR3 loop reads CASSLIEGLIYEQYF. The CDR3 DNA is TGTGCCAGTAGTTTGATCGAGGGGCTAATCTACGAGCAGTACTTC.

This CDR3 is CASTPDRGLSYNSPLHF. The CDR3 coding sequence is TGTGCCAGCACCCCGGACAGGGGGCTTTCCTATAATTCACCCCTCCACTTT. The chain links TRBV28 to TRBJ1-6; the match to TRBD1 covers 11 bases. The CDR3 totals 17 residues. Germline CDR1 and CDR2: MDHEN and SYDVKM. The V gene end was trimmed by 7 bases and the J gene end by 1 base; junction bases not matched to a gene: 6.

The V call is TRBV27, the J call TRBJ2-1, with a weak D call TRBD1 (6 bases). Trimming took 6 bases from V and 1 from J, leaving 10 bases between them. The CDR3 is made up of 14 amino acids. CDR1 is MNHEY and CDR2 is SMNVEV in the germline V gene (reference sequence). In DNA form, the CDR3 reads TGTGCCAGCAGATTACAGGGTTCCTACAATGAGCAGTTCTTC. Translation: CASRLQGSYNEQFF.

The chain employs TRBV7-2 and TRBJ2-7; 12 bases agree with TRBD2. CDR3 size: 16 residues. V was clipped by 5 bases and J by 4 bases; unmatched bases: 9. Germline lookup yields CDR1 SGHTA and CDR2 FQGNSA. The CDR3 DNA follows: TGTGCCAGCAGCCTAGGACTAGCGGGGCATTTTTACGAGCAGTACTTC. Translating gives CASSLGLAGHFYEQYF.

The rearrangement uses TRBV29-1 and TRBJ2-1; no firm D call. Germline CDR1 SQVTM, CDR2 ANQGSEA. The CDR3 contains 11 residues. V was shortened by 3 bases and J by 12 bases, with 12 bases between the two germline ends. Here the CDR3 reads CSVEMIGLQFF. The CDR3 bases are TGCAGCGTTGAGATGATAGGGTTGCAGTTCTTC.

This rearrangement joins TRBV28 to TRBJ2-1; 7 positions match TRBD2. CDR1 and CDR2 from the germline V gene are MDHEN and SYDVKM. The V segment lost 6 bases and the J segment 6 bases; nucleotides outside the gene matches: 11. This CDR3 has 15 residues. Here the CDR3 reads CASSSSAGTSNEQFF. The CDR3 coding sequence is TGTGCCAGCAGCTCCTCAGCGGGGACGTCCAATGAGCAGTTCTTC.

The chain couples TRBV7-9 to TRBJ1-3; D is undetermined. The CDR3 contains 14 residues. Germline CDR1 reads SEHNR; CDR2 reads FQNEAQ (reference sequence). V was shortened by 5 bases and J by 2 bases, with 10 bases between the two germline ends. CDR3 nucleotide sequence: TGTGCCAGCAGCCAGCAGATAGCTGGAAACACCATATATTTT. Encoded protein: CASSQQIAGNTIYF.

CDR3 sequence (DNA): TGTGCCAGTACACGCACCCACCCCCCCGGGGAGCTGTTTTTT. It specifies CASTRTHPPGELFF. The chain links TRBV19 to TRBJ2-2; no clear D gene. Trimming cost V 7 bases and J 6 bases, with 15 bases left between them. CDR1 LNHDA and CDR2 SQIVND come from the germline V gene (reference sequence). The CDR3 extends over 14 amino acids.

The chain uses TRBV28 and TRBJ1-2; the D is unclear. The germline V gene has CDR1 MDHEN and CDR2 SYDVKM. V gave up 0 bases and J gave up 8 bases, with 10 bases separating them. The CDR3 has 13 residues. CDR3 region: CASSLWAGGGYTF. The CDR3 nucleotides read TGTGCCAGCAGTTTATGGGCCGGCGGAGGCTACACCTTC.

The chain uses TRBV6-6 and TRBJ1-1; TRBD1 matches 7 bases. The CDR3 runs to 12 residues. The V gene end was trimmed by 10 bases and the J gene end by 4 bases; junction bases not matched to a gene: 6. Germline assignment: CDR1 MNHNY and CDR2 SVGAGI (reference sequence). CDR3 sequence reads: CATATGPTEAFF. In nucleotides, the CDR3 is TGTGCCACCGCGACAGGGCCCACTGAAGCTTTCTTT.

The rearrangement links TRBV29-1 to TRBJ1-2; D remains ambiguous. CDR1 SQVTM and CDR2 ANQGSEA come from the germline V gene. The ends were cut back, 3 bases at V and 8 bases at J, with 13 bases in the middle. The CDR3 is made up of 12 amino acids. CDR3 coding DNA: TGCAGCGTTGATTTCGATTTTGACGGCTACACCTTC. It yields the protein CSVDFDFDGYTF.

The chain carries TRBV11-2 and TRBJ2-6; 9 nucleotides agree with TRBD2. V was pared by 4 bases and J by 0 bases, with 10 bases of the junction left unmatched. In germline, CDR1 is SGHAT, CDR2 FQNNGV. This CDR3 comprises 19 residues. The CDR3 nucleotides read TGTGCCAGCAGCTCCGGCGGGGGGGCGATTAGCTCTGGGGCCAACGTCCTGACTTTC. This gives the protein CASSSGGGAISSGANVLTF.

In DNA form, the CDR3 reads TGCGCCAGCAGCTTGGATTCCTACAATGAGCAGTTCTTC. Amino acids: CASSLDSYNEQFF. This chain connects TRBV5-1 to TRBJ2-1, with D uncertain. The germline V gene has CDR1 SGHRS and CDR2 YFSETQ. The CDR3 is 13 amino acids. Trimming shortened V by 0 bases and J by 1 base, and 2 bases separated the two germline ends.

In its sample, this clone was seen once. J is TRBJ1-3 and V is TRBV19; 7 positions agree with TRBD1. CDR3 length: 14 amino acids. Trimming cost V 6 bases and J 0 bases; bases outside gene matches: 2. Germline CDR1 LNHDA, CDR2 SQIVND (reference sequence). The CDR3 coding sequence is TGTGCCAGTAGCAGGGGGGGCTCTGGAAACACCATATATTTT. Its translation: CASSRGGSGNTIYF. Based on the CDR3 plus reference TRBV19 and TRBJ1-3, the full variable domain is DGGITQSPKYLFRKEGQNVTLSCEQNLNHDAMYWYRQDPGQGLRLIYYSQIVNDFQKGDIAEGYSVSREKKESFPLTVTSAQKNPTAFYLCASSRGGSGNTIYFGEGSWLTVV.

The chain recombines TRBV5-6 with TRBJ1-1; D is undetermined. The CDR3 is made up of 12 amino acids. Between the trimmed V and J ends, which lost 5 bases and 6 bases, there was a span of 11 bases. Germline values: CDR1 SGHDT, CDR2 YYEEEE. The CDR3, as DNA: TGTGCCAGCAGTAGAAGCCCCCCTGAAGCTTTCTTT. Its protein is CASSRSPPEAFF.

CDR3 in amino acids: CASSQNRPPGRKNTEAFF. The DNA for the CDR3 is TGTGCCAGCAGCCAGAACCGGCCACCGGGACGGAAAAACACTGAAGCTTTCTTT. V gene TRBV14 combines with J gene TRBJ1-1, with D possibly matching TRBD1 (5 bases). Germline V gene sequence: CDR1 SGHDN, CDR2 FVKESK. The CDR3 runs 18 residues. The V end was cut by 3 bases, the J end by 2 bases, with 22 bases between.

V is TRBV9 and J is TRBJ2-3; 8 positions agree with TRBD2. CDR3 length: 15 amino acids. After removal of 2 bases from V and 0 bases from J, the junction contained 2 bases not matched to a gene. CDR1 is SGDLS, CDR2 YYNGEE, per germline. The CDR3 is CASSVSGASTDTQYF. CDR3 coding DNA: TGTGCCAGCAGCGTTAGCGGGGCAAGCACAGATACGCAGTATTTT.

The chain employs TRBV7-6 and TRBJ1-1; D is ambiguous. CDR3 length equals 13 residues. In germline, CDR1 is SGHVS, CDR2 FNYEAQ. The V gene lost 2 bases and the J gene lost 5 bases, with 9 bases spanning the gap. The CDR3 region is CASSLSTKTEAFF. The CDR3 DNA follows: TGTGCCAGCAGCTTATCGACAAAGACTGAAGCTTTCTTT.